This T cell receptor beta chain was profiled in a study of Graves' ophthalmopathy and Graves' hyperthyroidism. Across the study: Peripheral blood sampling preceded any treatment and occurred at initial diagnosis.

The TCR beta CDR3 regions underwent amplification from RNA transcripts. First-round RT-PCR used HTBI primers; second-round multiplex PCR followed. One entry per CDR3 protein, called by TCRdb with MiXCR from the multiplex PCR reads. The data contain approximately 380,000 distinct CDR3 sequences, approximately 21% of them seen just once; the ten biggest clones take up under 3%. Germline loops: CDR1 DFQATT, CDR2 SNEGSKA (reference sequence). There are 14 residues in the CDR3. J was trimmed by 5 bases and V by 0 bases; bases with no gene match: 6. This clonotype has at least ten counts. The sample comprised peripheral blood. This TCR came from a woman aged 18-29 years with stable Graves' hyperthyroidism. This rearrangement joins TRBV20-1 to TRBJ2-7; 8 bases are shared with TRBD1. CDR3 protein: CSARDRGRVDEQYF. CDR3 DNA: TGCAGTGCTAGAGACAGGGGGCGCGTCGACGAGCAGTACTTC.